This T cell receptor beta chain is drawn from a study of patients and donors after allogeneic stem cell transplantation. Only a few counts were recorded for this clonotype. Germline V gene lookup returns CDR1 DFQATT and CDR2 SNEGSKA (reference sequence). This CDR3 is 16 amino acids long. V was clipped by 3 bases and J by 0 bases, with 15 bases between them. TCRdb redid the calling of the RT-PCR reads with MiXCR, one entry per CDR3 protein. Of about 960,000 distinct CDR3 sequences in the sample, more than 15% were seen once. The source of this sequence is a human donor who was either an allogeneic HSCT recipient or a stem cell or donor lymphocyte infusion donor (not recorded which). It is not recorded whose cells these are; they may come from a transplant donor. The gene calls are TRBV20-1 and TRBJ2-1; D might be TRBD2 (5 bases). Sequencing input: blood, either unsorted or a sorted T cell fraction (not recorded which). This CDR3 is CSASSRSGYSYNEQFF. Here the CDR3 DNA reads TGCAGTGCTAGTAGCCGAAGCGGCTACTCCTACAATGAGCAGTTCTTC.